The sequence of this T cell receptor (beta chain) was determined in a study of blood T cell repertoires in COVID-19 (dated by TCRdb to 2020 to 2022). For the study in its entirety: Collaborator samples came from the United States, Italy and Spain and covered acute and convalescent phases of COVID-19. The prospective study material was composed of cDNA or gDNA derived from T cells, B-cell-depleted T cells, or PBMCs. Deeply sampled blood TCRbeta repertoires from subjects exposed to, actively infected with, or recovered from COVID-19 were included in the dataset. The repertoires were made available in a free public database intended to serve as a resource for research on the immune response to SARS-CoV-2. The samples were drawn from two sources: the first 160 participants of the ongoing ImmuneRACE study, and 1,000 to 1,500 subjects contributed by 6 global collaborators. Nearly every sample came with metadata listing a de-identified subject ID, COVID-19 status, age in years and sex. Where available, HLA class I and class II types were taken from metadata supplied by the sample provider and were not determined by assay-based typing. Overall study results and their limits: Clinical and demographic metadata were provided uncurated, with the amount varying by source and participant.

V is trimmed back by 4 bases and J by 7 bases, and the junction contains 1 base that no gene match accounts for. CDR3 length: 12 amino acids, cysteine to phenylalanine. CDR3 DNA only is kept here, 36 bases in frame from base 1. CDR1 SQVTM and CDR2 ANQGSEA are derived from the germline V gene. The immunoSEQ Assay, a bias-controlled multiplex PCR, was used to amplify TCRbeta CDR3 regions from genomic DNA. Processing in the source paper ran as follows. Within the assay, amplification of reference gene primers was used to estimate how many nucleated cells each sample contained. To quantify the absolute abundance of each unique TCRbeta CDR3 rearrangement, sequence reads were collapsed and filtered. Productive Simpson clonality was computed per sample as the square root of Simpson's diversity index over productive rearrangements. As stored in TCRdb, this immuneACCESS dataset retains in-frame rearrangements with V and J assigned. A fraction of the clones does not appear; measured against another copy, unresolved V genes explain less than half of the discrepancy, and the remainder lacks a known reason. V, J and clone size reflect that table, while D and trimming were determined from the DNA. This sample lists about 220,000 clones; under 90% were detected once. Around 3.4% of the sample lies in the top ten.

As to this clone: The specificity of this receptor is unknown. No much larger clonotype is one base removed from it; base qualities were not supplied.

Enrolling through a virtual design, the prospective study's participants ranged in age from roughly 18 to 89 years and lived across some 23 United States geographic areas. In the prospective study, cohorts were assigned on the basis of participant-reported clinical history obtained from a screening survey and a study questionnaire. Recovered participants in ImmuneRACE Cohort 3 were defined as having two consecutive negative NP/OP PCR tests, clearance from a healthcare professional, or resolution of symptoms. Each participant in the prospective study had whole blood, serum and a nasopharyngeal or oropharyngeal swab collected by mobile phlebotomists. Participants in the prospective study had the option to provide additional blood draws and questionnaires over a roughly 2-month period. Before DNA extraction, prospective study blood samples were shipped either frozen or at room temperature.

Sequencing used PBMCs or T cells enriched from blood (not recorded which). Here the chain combines TRBV29-1 and TRBJ2-2; 9 junctional bases match TRBD2. The TCR originated in a woman aged 60-75 years who had recovered from COVID-19. The nucleotide sequence is TGCAGCGTTGTGACTAGCGGCGGGGAGCTGTTTTTT. This encodes CSVVTSGGELFF.